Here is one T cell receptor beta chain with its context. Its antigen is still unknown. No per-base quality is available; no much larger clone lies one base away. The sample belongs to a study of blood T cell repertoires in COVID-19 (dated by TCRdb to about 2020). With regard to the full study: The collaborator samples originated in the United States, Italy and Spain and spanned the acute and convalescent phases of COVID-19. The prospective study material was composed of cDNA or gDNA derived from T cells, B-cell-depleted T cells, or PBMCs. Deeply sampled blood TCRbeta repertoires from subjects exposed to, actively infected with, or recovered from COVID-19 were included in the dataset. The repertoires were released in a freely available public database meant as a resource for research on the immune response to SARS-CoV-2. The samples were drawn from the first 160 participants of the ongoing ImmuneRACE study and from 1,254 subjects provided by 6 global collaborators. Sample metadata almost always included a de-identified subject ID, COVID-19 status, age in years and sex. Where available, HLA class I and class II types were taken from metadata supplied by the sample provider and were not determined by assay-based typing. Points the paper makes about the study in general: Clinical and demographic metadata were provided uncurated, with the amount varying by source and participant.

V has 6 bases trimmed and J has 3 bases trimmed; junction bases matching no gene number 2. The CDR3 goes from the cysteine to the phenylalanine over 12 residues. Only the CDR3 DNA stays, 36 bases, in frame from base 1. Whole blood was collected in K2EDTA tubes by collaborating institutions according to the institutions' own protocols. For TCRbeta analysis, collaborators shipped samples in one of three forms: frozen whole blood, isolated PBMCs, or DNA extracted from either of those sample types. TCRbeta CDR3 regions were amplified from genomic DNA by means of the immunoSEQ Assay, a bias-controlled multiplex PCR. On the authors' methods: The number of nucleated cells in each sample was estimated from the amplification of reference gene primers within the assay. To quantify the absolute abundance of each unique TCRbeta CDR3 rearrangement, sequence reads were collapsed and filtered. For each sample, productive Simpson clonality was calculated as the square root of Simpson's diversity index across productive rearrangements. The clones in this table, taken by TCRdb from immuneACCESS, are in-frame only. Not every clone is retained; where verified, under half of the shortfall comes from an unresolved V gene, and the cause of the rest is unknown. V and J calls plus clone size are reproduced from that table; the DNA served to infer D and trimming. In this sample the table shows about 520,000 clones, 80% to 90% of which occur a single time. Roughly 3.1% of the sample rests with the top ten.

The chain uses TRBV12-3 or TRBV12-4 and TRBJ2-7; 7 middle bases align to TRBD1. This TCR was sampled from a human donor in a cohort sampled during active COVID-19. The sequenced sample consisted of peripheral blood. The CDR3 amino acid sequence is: CASRAGGYEQYF. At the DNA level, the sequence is TGTGCCAGCAGGGCAGGGGGCTACGAGCAGTACTTC.